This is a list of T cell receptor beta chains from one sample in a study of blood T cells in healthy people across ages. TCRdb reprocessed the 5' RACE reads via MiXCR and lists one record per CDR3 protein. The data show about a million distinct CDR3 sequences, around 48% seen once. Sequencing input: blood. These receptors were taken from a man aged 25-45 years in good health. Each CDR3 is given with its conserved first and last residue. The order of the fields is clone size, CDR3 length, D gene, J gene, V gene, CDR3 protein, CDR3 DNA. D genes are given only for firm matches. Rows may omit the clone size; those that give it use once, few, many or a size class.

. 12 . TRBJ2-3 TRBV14 CTSSRVADTQYF TGTACCAGCAGCCGGGTGGCAGATACGCAGTATTTT
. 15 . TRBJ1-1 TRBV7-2 CASSFGDRKNTEAFF TGTGCCAGCAGCTTTGGCGACAGGAAGAACACTGAAGCTTTCTTT
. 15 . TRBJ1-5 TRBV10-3 CAISQGSLSNQPQHF TGTGCCATCAGTCAGGGAAGTTTGAGCAATCAGCCCCAGCATTTT
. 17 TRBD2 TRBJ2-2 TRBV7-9 CASSLVKGTTYGGELFF TGTGCCAGCAGCTTAGTTAAGGGGACTACCTATGGCGGGGAGCTGTTTTTT
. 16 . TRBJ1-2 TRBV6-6 CASSYGVGRGNYGYTF TGTGCCAGCAGTTACGGGGTCGGTCGGGGTAACTATGGCTACACCTTC
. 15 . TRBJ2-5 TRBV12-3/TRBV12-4 CASSLGRGNQETQYF TGTGCCAGCAGTTTAGGCAGGGGAAACCAAGAGACCCAGTACTTC
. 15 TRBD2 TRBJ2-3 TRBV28 CASSLTSGDRDTQYF TGTGCCAGCAGTTTGACTAGCGGGGATAGAGATACGCAGTATTTT
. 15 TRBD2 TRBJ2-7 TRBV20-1 CSARDWPSGGHEQYF TGCAGTGCTAGAGATTGGCCTAGCGGGGGCCACGAGCAGTACTTC
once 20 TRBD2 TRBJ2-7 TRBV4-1 CASSQDRGTSGAPTHYEQYF TGCGCCAGCAGCCAAGATCGGGGGACTAGCGGAGCCCCTACCCACTACGAGCAGTACTTC
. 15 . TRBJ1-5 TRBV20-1 CSASERGRGNRPQHF TGCAGTGCTAGTGAAAGAGGCCGGGGCAATCGGCCCCAGCATTTT
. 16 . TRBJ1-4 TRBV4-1 CASSQVELTTNEKLFF TGCGCCAGCAGCCAAGTGGAGCTTACAACTAATGAAAAACTGTTTTTT
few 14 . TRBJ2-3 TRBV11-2 CASSLPRSADTQYF TGTGCCAGCAGCCTCCCACGGAGCGCAGATACGCAGTATTTT
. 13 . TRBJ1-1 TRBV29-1 CSPIGGLDTEAFF TGCAGCCCGATTGGGGGTTTGGACACTGAAGCTTTCTTT
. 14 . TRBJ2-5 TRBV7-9 CASSLSDFRETQYF TGTGCCAGCAGCCTCTCGGACTTCAGGGAGACCCAGTACTTC
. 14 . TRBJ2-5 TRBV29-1 CSPYTGLSYNEQYF TGCAGCCCGTATACAGGGTTGTCCTACAATGAGCAGTACTTC
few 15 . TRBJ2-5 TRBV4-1 CASSQDGGTFGTQYF TGCGCCAGCAGCCAAGATGGGGGAACTTTCGGGACCCAGTACTTC
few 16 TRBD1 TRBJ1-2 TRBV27 CASSQRGTGGNYGYTF TGTGCCAGCAGCCAAAGGGGCACAGGGGGCAACTATGGCTACACCTTC
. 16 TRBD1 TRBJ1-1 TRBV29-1 CSAKSGTGGMNTEAFF TGCAGCGCCAAATCCGGGACAGGGGGAATGAACACTGAAGCTTTCTTT
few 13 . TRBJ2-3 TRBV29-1 CSVEAGAEDTQYF TGCAGCGTTGAAGCAGGGGCTGAAGATACGCAGTATTTT
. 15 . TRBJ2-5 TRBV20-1 CSARYPGTFQETQYF TGCAGTGCTCGGTACCCTGGGACCTTCCAAGAGACCCAGTACTTC
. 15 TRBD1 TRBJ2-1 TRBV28 CASSLPGQGANEQFF TGTGCCAGCAGTCTCCCGGGACAGGGGGCTAATGAGCAGTTCTTC
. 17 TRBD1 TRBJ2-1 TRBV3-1 CASRQQGEGGSYNEQFF TGTGCCAGCAGACAACAGGGGGAAGGGGGTTCCTACAATGAGCAGTTCTTC
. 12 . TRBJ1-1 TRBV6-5 CASSAGDTGAFF TGTGCCAGCAGTGCCGGGGACACTGGAGCTTTCTTT
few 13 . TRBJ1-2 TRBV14 CASSQGPSNGYTF TGTGCCAGCAGCCAAGGTCCCAGTAATGGCTACACCTTC
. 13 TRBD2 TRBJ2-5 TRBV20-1 CSALAGGQETQYF TGCAGTGCTCTAGCGGGGGGCCAAGAGACCCAGTACTTC
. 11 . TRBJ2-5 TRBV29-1 CSTRNRETQYF TGCAGCACCCGAAACCGAGAGACCCAGTACTTC
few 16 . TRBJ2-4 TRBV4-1 CASSQGTALAKNIQYF TGCGCCAGCAGCCAAGGGACAGCCCTAGCCAAAAACATTCAGTACTTC
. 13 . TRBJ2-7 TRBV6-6 CASSPRGFYEQYF TGTGCCAGCAGTCCCCGAGGGTTCTACGAGCAGTACTTC
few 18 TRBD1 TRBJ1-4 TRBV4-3 CASSQPGYRGATNEKLFF TGCGCCAGCAGCCAACCCGGTTACAGGGGCGCAACTAATGAAAAACTGTTTTTT
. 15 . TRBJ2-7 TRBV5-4 CASSLEAASYNEQYF TGTGCCAGCAGCTTGGAGGCCGCCTCCTACAATGAGCAGTACTTC
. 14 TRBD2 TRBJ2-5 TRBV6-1 CASGRVAFQETQYF TGTGCCAGCGGGAGGGTTGCCTTCCAAGAGACCCAGTACTTC
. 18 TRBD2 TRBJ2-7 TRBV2 CASSGTSGASVRFDEQYF TGTGCCAGCAGTGGGACTAGCGGGGCCTCGGTACGGTTCGACGAGCAGTACTTC
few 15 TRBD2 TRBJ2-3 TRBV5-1 CASRGSGGVTDTQYF TGCGCCAGCAGAGGTAGCGGGGGCGTCACAGATACGCAGTATTTT
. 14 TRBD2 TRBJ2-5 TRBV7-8 CASSRGGSKNEQYF TGTGCCAGCAGCCGGGGGGGGTCCAAGAATGAGCAGTACTTC
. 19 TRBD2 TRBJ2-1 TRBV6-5 CASSYSTVPARGVLNEQFF TGTGCCAGCAGTTACTCGACGGTCCCCGCGCGGGGGGTCCTCAATGAGCAGTTCTTC
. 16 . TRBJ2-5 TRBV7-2 CASSSLTTSKGETQYF TGTGCCAGCAGCTCGTTAACCACTAGTAAGGGTGAGACCCAGTACTTC
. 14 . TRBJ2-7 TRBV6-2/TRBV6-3 CASSYGRNTYEQYF TGTGCCAGCAGTTACGGCAGGAATACCTACGAGCAGTACTTC
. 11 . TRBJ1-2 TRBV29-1 CSVDSVDGYTF TGCAGCGTTGACTCGGTGGATGGCTACACCTTC
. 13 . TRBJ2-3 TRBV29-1 CSVEFTSTETQYF TGCAGCGTTGAATTTACGAGCACAGAGACGCAGTATTTT
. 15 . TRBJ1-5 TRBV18 CASSPGPSSNQPQHF TGTGCCAGCTCGCCGGGTCCATCGAGCAATCAGCCCCAGCATTTT
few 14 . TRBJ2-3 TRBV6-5 CASSYGTGSDTQYF TGTGCCAGCAGTTACGGTACGGGTTCAGATACGCAGTATTTT
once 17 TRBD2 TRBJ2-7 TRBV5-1 CASSSRLAGLSSYEQYF TGCGCCAGCAGCTCCAGACTAGCGGGGCTGAGCTCCTACGAGCAGTACTTC
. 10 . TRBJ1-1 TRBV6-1 CASRDIEAFF TGTGCCAGCAGGGACATTGAAGCTTTCTTT
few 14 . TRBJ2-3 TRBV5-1 CASSPLHSTDTQYF TGCGCCAGCAGCCCCCTACATAGCACAGATACGCAGTATTTT
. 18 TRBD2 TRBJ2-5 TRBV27 CASSLVPGTSGRQETQYF TGTGCCAGCAGTTTAGTCCCCGGGACTAGCGGGAGACAAGAGACCCAGTACTTC
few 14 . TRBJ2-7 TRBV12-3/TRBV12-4 CASRKNRDSYEQYF TGTGCCAGCAGGAAGAACAGGGACTCCTACGAGCAGTACTTC
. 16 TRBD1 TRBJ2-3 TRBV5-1 CASSLDGTASTDTQYF TGCGCCAGCAGCTTAGACGGGACAGCTAGCACAGATACGCAGTATTTT
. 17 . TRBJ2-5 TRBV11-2 CASSLELGVWGKETQYF TGTGCCAGCAGCTTAGAGCTCGGGGTCTGGGGGAAGGAGACCCAGTACTTC
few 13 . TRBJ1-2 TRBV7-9 CASSPEAGRGYTF TGTGCCAGCAGCCCGGAGGCAGGGAGGGGCTACACCTTC
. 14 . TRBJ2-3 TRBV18 CASSPQPQGDTQYF TGTGCCAGCTCACCCCAACCCCAAGGAGATACGCAGTATTTT
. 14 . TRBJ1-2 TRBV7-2 CASERERTSYGYTF TGTGCCTCAGAACGGGAGAGGACATCTTATGGCTACACCTTC
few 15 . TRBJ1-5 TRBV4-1 CASQDRPSSNQPQHF TGCGCCAGCCAGGACAGACCCTCTAGCAATCAGCCCCAGCATTTT
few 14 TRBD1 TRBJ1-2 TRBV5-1 CASSSKQGADGYTF TGCGCCAGCAGCTCGAAACAGGGGGCAGATGGCTACACCTTC
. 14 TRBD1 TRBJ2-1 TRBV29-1 CSVEGDRGPNEQFF TGCAGCGTTGAAGGAGACAGGGGGCCCAATGAGCAGTTCTTC